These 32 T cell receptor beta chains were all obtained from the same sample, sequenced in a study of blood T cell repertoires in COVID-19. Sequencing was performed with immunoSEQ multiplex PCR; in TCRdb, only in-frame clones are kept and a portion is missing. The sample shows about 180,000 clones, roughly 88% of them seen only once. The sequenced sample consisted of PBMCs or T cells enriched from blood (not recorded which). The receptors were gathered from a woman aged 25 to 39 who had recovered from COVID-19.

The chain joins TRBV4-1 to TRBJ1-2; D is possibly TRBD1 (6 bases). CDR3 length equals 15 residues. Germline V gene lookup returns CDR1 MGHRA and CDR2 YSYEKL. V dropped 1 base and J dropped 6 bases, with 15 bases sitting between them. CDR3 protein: CASSQVLHRTDGYTF. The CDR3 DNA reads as TGCGCCAGCAGCCAAGTTCTTCATCGGACAGATGGCTACACCTTC.

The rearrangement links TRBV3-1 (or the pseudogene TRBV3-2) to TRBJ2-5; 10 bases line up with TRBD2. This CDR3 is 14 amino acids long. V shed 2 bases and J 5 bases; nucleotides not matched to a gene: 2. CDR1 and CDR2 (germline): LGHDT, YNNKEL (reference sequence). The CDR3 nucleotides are TGTGCCAGCAGCCAACAGACTAGCGGGGAGACCCAGTACTTC. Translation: CASSQQTSGETQYF.

CDR3 bases: TGTGCCAGCAGCTCCTTCAGGGATGGAAACACCATATATTTT. Translating it yields CASSSFRDGNTIYF. The chain recombines TRBV7-9 with TRBJ1-3; a weak D match, TRBD1 (5 bases). Trimming removed 4 bases at V and 3 bases at J, with 10 bases between. CDR1 and CDR2 (germline): SEHNR, FQNEAQ (reference sequence). The CDR3 covers 14 residues.

This CDR3 reads CASSEQGARLTNEKLFF. CDR3 nucleotides: TGTGCCAGCAGTGAACAGGGGGCGCGTCTAACTAATGAAAAACTGTTTTTT. The chain employs TRBV2 and TRBJ1-4, with TRBD1 identical over 8 bases. The V and J ends lost 2 bases and 1 base, in that order; junction bases with no gene match: 6. CDR3 length: 17 residues. Germline CDR1 and CDR2: SNHLY and FYNNEI.

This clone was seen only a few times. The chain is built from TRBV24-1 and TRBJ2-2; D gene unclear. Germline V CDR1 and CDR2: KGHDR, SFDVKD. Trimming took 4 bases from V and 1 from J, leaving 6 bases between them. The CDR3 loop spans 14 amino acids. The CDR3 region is CATSDSLNTGELFF. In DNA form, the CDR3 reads TGTGCCACCAGTGACTCCTTGAACACCGGGGAGCTGTTTTTT.

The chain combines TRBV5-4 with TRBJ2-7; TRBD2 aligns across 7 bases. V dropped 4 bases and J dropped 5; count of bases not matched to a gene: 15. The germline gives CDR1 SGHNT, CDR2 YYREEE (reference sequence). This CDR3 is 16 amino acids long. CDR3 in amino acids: CASSAGGSKGPNEQYF. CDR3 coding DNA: TGTGCCAGCAGCGCCGGCGGGAGTAAGGGTCCGAACGAGCAGTACTTC.

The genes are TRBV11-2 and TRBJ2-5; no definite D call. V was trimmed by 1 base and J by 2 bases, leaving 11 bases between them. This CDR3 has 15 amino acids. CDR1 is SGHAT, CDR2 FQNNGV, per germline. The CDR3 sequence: CASSLGSRLQETQYF. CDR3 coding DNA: TGTGCCAGCAGCTTAGGGTCCAGGTTACAAGAGACCCAGTACTTC. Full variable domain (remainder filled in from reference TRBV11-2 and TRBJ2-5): EAGVAQSPRYKIIEKRQSVAFWCNPISGHATLYWYQQILGQGPKLLIQFQNNGVVDDSQLPKDRFSAERLKGVDSTLKIQPAKLEDSAVYLCASSLGSRLQETQYFGPGTRLLVL.

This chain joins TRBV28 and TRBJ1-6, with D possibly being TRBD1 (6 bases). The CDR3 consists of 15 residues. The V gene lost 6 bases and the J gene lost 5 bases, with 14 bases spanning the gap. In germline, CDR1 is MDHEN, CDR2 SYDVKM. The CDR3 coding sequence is TGTGCCAGCAGGTCCCCCAGGGGAAATAATTCACCCCTCCACTTT. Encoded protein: CASRSPRGNNSPLHF.

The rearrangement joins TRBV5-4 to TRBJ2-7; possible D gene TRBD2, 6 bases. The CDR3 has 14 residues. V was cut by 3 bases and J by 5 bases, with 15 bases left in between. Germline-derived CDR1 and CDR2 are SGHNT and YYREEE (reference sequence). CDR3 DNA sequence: TGTGCCAGCAGCTCCCTCGGGAGACGCCACGAGCAGTACTTC. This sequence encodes CASSSLGRRHEQYF. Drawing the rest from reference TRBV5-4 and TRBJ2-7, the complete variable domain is ETGVTQSPTHLIKTRGQQVTLRCSSQSGHNTVSWYQQALGQGPQFIFQYYREEENGRGNFPPRFSGLQFPNYSSELNVNALELDDSALYLCASSSLGRRHEQYFGPGTRLTVT.

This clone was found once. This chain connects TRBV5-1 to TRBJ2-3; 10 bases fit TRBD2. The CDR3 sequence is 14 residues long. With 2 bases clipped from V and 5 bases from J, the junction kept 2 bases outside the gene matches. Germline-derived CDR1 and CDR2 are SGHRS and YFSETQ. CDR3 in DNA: TGCGCCAGCAGCTTAGGACTAGCGGAAGATACGCAGTATTTT. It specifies CASSLGLAEDTQYF. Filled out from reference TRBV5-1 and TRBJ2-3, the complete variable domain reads KAGVTQTPRYLIKTRGQQVTLSCSPISGHRSVSWYQQTPGQGLQFLFEYFSETQRNKGNFPGRFSGRQFSNSRSEMNVSTLELGDSALYLCASSLGLAEDTQYFGPGTRLTVL.

In nucleotides, the CDR3 is TGTGCCAGCAGCTTAGGGGCCGAGAGCTCCTACGAGCAGTACTTC. This codes for CASSLGAESSYEQYF. This rearrangement joins TRBV9 to TRBJ2-7; D possibly corresponds to TRBD1 (5 bases). This CDR3 has 15 residues. V dropped 4 bases and J dropped 0 bases, with 14 bases sitting between them. From germline, CDR1 is SGDLS and CDR2 YYNGEE.

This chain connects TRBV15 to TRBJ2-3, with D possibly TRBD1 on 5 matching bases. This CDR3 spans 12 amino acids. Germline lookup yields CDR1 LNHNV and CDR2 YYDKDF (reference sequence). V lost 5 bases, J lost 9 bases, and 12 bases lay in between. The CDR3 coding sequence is TGTGCCACCAGCCCCGACAGAATAACGCAGTATTTT. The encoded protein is CATSPDRITQYF.

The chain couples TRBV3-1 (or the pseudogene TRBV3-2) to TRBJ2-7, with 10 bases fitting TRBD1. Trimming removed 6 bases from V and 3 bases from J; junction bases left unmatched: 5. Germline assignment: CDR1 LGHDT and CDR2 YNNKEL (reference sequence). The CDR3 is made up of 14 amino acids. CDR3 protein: CASSSGTGDYEQYF. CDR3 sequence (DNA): TGTGCCAGCAGTTCCGGGACAGGGGACTACGAGCAGTACTTC.

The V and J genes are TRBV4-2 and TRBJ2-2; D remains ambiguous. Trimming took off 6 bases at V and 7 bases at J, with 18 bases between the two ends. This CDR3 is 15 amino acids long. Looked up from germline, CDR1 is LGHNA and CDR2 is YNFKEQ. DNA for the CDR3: TGTGCCAGCAGTTCGTGGAGCTCCCAAGACGGGGAGCTGTTTTTT. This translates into CASSSWSSQDGELFF.

CDR3 protein: CASSQDGVSGANVLTF. The CDR3, as DNA: TGTGCCAGCAGCCAAGATGGAGTCTCTGGGGCCAACGTCCTGACTTTC. The chain links TRBV3-1 (or the pseudogene TRBV3-2) to TRBJ2-6; D is undetermined. The CDR3 covers 16 residues. Trimming took 0 bases from V and 0 from J, leaving 6 bases between them. CDR1 and CDR2 from the germline V gene are LGHDT and YNNKEL (reference sequence).

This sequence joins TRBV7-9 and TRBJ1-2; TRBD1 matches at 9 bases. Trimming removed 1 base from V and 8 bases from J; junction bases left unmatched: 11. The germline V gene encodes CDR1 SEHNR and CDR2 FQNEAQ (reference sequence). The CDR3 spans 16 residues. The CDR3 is CASSLEGVGQGFGYTF. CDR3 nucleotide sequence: TGTGCCAGCAGCTTAGAGGGTGTCGGACAGGGGTTCGGCTACACCTTC.

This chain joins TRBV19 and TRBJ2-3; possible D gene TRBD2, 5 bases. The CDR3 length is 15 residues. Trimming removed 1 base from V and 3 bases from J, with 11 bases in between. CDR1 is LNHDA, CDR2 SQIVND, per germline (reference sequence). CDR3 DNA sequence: TGTGCCAGTAGTATAGCCCGGACTGAGACAGATACGCAGTATTTT. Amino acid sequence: CASSIARTETDTQYF.

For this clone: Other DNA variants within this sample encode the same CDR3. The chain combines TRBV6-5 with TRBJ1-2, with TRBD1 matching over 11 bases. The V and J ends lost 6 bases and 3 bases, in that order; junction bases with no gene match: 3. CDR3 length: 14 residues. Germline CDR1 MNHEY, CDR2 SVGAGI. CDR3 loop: CASSLGQGDYGYTF. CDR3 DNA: TGTGCCAGCAGCCTGGGACAGGGGGACTATGGCTACACCTTC.

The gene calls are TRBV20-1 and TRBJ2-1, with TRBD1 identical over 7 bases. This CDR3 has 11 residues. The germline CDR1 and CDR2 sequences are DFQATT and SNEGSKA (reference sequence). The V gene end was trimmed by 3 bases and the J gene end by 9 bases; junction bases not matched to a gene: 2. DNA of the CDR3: TGCAGTGCTAGCCACAGGGGTGAGCAGTTCTTC. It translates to CSASHRGEQFF.

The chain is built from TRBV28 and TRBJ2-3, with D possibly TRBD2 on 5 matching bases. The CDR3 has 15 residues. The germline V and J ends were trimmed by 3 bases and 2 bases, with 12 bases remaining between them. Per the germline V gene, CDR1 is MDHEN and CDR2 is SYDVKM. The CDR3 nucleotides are TGTGCCAGCAGTTTCGTAGAGGGCCTCACAGATACGCAGTATTTT. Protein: CASSFVEGLTDTQYF.

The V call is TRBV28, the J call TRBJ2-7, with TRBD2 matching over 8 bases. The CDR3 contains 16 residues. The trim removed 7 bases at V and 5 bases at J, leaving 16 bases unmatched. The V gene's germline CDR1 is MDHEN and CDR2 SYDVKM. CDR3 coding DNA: TGTGCCAGCAACCCAGCGGCGGGAGGACCCCCCCACGAGCAGTACTTC. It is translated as CASNPAAGGPPHEQYF.

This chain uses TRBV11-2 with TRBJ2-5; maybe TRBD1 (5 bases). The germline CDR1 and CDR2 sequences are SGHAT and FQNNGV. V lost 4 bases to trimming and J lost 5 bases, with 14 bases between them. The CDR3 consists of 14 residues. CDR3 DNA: TGTGCCAGCAGCTACCCGGGCTCAGGGGAGACCCAGTACTTC. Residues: CASSYPGSGETQYF.

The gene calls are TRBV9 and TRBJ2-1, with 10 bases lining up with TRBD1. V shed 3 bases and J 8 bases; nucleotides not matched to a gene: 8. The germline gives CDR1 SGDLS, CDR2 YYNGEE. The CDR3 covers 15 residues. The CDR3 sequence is CASSARDRGAHEQFF. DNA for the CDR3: TGTGCCAGCAGCGCTAGGGACAGGGGCGCTCATGAGCAGTTCTTC. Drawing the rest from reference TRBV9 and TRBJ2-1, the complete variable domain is DSGVTQTPKHLITATGQRVTLRCSPRSGDLSVYWYQQSLDQGLQFLIQYYNGEERAKGNILERFSAQQFPDLHSELNLSSLELGDSALYFCASSARDRGAHEQFFGPGTRLTVL.

CDR3 nucleotides: TGTGCCAGCAGTTTCAGCGGGAGAGGTTCAGGCACAGATACGCAGTATTTT. This encodes CASSFSGRGSGTDTQYF. The chain carries TRBV28 and TRBJ2-3, with TRBD2 matching over 8 bases. Germline-derived CDR1 and CDR2 are MDHEN and SYDVKM. Trimming at V came to 3 bases and at J to 1 base, leaving 9 bases not matched to a gene. The CDR3 sequence is 17 residues long.

In nucleotides, the CDR3 is TGTGCCAGCAGGACACAAGGGGAAGGGTCTGGTGGCTACACCTTC. It yields the protein CASRTQGEGSGGYTF. The chain combines TRBV2 with TRBJ1-2; a weak D match, TRBD1 (5 bases). In germline, CDR1 is SNHLY, CDR2 FYNNEI. The CDR3 extends over 15 amino acids. The V end lost 6 bases, the J end lost 7 bases, and 21 bases lay between the germline ends.

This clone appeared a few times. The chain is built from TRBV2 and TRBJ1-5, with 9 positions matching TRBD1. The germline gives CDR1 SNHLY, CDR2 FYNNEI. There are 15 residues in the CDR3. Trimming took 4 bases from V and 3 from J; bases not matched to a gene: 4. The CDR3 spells CASSVGQGNNQPQHF. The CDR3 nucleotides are TGTGCCAGCAGTGTTGGACAGGGGAACAATCAGCCCCAGCATTTT.

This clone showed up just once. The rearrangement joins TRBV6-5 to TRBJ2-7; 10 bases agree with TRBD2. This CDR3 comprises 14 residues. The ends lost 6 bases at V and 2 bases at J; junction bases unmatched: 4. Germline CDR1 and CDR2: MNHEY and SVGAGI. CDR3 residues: CASRRSGRTYEQYF. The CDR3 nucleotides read TGTGCCAGCAGGCGTAGCGGGAGGACCTACGAGCAGTACTTC.

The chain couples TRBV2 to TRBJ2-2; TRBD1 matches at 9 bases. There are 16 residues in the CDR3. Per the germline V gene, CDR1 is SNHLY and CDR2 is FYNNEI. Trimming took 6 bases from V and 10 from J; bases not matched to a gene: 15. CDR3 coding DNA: TGTGCCAGCAGCCAGATGGGACAGGGAAGTTTTCTGGAGCTGTTTTTT. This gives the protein CASSQMGQGSFLELFF.

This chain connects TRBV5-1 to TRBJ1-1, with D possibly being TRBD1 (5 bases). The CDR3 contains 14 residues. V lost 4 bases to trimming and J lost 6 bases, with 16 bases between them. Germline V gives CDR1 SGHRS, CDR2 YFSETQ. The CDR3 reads CASSPEGHRSEAFF. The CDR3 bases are TGCGCCAGCAGCCCCGAAGGACACAGGTCTGAAGCTTTCTTT.

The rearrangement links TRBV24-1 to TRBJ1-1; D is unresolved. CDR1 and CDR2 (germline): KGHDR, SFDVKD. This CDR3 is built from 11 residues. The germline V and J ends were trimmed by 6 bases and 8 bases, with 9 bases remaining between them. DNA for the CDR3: TGTGCCACCAGTTTCGGTTTAGAAGCTTTCTTT. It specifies CATSFGLEAFF.

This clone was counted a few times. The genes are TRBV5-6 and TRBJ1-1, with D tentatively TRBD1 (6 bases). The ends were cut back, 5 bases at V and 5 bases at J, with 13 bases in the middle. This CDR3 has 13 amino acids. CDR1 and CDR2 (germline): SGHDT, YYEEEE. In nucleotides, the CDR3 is TGTGCCAGCAGTATGCAGGGGTGGACTGAAGCTTTCTTT. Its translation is CASSMQGWTEAFF.

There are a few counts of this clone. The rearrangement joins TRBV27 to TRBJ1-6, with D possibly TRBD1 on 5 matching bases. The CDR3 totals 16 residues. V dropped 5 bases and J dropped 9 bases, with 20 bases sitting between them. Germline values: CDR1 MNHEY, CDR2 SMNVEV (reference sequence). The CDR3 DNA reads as TGTGCCAGCAGTCCACCAGGCGGGGGTCAGGGTTCACCCCTCCACTTT. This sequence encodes CASSPPGGGQGSPLHF.